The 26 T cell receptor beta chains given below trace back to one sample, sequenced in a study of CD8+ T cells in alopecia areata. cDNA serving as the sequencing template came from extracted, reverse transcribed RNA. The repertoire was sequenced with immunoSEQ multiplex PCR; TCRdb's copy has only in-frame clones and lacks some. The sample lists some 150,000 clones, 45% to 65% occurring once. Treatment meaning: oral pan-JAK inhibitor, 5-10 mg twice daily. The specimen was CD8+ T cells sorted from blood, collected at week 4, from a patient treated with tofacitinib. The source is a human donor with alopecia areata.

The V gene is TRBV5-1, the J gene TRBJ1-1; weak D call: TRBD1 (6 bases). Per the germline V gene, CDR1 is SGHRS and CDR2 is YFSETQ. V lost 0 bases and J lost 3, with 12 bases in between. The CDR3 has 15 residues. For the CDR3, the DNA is TGCGCCAGCAGCTTGGCCTCAGGGGAGGACACTGAAGCTTTCTTT. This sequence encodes CASSLASGEDTEAFF.

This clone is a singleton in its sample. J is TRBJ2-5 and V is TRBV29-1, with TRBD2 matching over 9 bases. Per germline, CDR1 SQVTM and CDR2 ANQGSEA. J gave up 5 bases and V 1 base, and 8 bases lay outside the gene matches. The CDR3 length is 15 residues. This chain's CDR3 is CSVEGASGDKETQYF. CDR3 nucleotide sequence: TGCAGCGTTGAAGGGGCTAGCGGGGACAAGGAGACCCAGTACTTC. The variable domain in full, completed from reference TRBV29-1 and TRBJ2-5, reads SAVISQKPSRDICQRGTSLTIQCQVDSQVTMMFWYRQQPGQSLTLIATANQGSEATYESGFVIDKFPISRPNLTFSTLTVSNMSPEDSSIYLCSVEGASGDKETQYFGPGTRLLVL.

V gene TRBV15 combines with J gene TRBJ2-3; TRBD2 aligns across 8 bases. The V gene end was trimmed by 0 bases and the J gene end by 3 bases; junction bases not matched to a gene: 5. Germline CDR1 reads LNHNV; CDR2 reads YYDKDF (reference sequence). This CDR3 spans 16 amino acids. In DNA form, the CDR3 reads TGTGCCACCAGCAGAGATTCCGGGGGGGAGACAGATACGCAGTATTTT. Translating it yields CATSRDSGGETDTQYF.

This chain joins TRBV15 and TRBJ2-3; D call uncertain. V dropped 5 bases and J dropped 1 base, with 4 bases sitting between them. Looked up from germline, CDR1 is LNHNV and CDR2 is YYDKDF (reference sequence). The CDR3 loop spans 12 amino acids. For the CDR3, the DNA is TGTGCCACCAGCCTTGGCACAGATACGCAGTATTTT. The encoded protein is CATSLGTDTQYF.

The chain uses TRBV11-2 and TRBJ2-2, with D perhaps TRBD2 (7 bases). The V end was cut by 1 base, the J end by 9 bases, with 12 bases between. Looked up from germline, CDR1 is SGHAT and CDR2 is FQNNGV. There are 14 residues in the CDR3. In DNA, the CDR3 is TGTGCCAGCAGCTTAGCTCGGGGGGCCTGGGAGCTGTTTTTT. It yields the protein CASSLARGAWELFF. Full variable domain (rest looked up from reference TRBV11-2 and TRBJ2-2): EAGVAQSPRYKIIEKRQSVAFWCNPISGHATLYWYQQILGQGPKLLIQFQNNGVVDDSQLPKDRFSAERLKGVDSTLKIQPAKLEDSAVYLCASSLARGAWELFFGEGSRLTVL.

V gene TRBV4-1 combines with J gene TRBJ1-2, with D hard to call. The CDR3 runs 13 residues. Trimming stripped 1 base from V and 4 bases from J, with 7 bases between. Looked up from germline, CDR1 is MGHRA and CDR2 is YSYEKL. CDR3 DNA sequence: TGCGCCAGCAGCCAAGTGGGTGGCTATGGCTACACCTTC. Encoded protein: CASSQVGGYGYTF.

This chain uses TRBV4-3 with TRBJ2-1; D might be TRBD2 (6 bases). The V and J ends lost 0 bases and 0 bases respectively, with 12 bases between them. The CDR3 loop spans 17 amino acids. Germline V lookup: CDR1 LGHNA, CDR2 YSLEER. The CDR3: CASSQDGAGRSYNEQFF. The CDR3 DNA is TGCGCCAGCAGCCAAGATGGGGCGGGACGCTCCTACAATGAGCAGTTCTTC.

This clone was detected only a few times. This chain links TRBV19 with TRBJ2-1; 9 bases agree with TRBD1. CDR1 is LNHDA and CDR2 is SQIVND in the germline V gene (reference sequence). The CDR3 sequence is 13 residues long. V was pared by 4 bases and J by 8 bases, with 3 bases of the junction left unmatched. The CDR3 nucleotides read TGTGCCAGTAGTAGACAGGGGGGAGATGAGCAGTTCTTC. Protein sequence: CASSRQGGDEQFF.

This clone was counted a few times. The CDR3 coding sequence is TGCAGCTTCACAGGGAACTATGGCTACACCTTC. Protein: CSFTGNYGYTF. J is TRBJ1-2 and V is TRBV29-1, with D maybe TRBD1 (6 bases). V shed 8 bases and J shed 2 bases, with 9 bases lying between them. The germline gives CDR1 SQVTM, CDR2 ANQGSEA. The CDR3 covers 11 residues.

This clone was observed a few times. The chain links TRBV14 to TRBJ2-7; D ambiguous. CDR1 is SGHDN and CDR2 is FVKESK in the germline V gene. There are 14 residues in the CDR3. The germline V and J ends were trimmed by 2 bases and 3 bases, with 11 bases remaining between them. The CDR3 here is CASSQHGFGYEQYF. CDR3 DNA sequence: TGTGCCAGCAGCCAACACGGATTCGGCTACGAGCAGTACTTC.

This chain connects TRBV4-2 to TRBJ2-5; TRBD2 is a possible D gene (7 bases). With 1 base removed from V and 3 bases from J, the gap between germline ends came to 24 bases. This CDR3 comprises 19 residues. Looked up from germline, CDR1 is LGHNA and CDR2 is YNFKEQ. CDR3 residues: CASSQVELGRWEGEETQYF. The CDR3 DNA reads TGTGCCAGCAGCCAAGTGGAGCTTGGCCGATGGGAGGGGGAAGAGACCCAGTACTTC.

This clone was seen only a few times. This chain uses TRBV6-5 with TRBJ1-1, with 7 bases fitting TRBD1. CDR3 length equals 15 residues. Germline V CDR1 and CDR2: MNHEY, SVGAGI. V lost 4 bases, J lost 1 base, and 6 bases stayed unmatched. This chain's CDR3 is CASSWEGTENTEAFF. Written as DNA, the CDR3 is TGTGCCAGCAGTTGGGAGGGGACAGAGAACACTGAAGCTTTCTTT.

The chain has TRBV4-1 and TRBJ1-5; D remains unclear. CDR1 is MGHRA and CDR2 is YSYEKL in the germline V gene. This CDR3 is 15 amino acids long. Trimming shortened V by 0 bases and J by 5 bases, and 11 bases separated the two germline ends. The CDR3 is CASSQDRDPYQPQHF. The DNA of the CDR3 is TGCGCCAGCAGCCAAGATCGTGACCCTTATCAGCCCCAGCATTTT.

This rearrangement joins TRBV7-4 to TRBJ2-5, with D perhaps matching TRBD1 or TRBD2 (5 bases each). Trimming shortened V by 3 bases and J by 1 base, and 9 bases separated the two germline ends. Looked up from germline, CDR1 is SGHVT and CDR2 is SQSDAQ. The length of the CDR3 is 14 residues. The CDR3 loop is CASSLGDSQETQYF. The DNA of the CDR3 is TGTGCCAGCAGCTTGGGAGACAGCCAAGAGACCCAGTACTTC.

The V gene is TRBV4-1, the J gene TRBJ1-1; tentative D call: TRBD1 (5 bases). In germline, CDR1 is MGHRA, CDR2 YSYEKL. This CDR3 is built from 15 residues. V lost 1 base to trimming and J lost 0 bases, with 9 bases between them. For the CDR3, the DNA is TGCGCCAGCAGCCAAGGGGGGTGGCTGAACACTGAAGCTTTCTTT. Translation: CASSQGGWLNTEAFF.

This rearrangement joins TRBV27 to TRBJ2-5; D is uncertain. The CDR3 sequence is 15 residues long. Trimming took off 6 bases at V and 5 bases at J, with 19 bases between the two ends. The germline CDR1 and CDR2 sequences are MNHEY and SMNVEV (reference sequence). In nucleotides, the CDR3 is TGTGCCAGCAGCCCTCATAAGGGTTTGGTTGAGACCCAGTACTTC. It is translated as CASSPHKGLVETQYF.

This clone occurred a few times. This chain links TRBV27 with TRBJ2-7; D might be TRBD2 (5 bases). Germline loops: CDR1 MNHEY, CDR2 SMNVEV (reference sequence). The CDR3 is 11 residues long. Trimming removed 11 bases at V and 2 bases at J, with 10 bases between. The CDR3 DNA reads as TGTGCCGCCGGGGATACCTACGAGCAGTACTTC. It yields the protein CAAGDTYEQYF.

The CDR3 loop reads CASSVDRGPSGEQYF. For the CDR3, the DNA is TGTGCCAGCAGCGTAGACAGGGGACCGTCTGGGGAGCAGTACTTC. The rearrangement links TRBV9 to TRBJ2-7, with 7 bases that match TRBD1. The J segment lost 7 bases and the V segment lost 0 bases, leaving 10 bases of the junction unmatched. CDR3 length: 15 residues. Looked up from germline, CDR1 is SGDLS and CDR2 is YYNGEE.

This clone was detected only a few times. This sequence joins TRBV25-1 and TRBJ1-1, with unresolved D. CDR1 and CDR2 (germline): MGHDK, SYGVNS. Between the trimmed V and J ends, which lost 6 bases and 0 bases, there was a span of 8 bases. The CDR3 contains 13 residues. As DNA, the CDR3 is TGTGCCAGCAGGAAGACGGTGAACACTGAAGCTTTCTTT. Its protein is CASRKTVNTEAFF.

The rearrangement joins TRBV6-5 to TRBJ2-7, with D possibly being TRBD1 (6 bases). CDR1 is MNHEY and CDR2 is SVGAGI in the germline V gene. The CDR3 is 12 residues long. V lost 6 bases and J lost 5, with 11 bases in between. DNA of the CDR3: TGTGCCAGCAGCCCCAGGGGTCACGAGCAGTACTTC. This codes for CASSPRGHEQYF.

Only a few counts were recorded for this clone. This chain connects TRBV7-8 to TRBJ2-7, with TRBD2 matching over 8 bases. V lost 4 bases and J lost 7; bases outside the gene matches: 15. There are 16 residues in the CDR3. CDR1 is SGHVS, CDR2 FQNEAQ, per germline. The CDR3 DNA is TGTGCCAGCAGCTCTCTGGAGCGGGGGACCCCCGGGGAGCAGTACTTC. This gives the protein CASSSLERGTPGEQYF.

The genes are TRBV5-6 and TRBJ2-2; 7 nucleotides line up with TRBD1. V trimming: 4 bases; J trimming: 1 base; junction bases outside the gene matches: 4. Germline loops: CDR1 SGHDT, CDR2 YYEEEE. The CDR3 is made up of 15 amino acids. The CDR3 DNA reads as TGTGCCAGCAGCCGACAGGGAGAGAACACCGGGGAGCTGTTTTTT. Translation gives CASSRQGENTGELFF.

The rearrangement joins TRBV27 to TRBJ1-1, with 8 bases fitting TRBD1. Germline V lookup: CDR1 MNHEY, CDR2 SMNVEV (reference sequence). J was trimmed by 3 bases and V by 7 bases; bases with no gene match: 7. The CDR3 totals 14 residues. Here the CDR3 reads CASTTTGADTEAFF. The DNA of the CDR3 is TGTGCCAGCACCACGACAGGGGCAGACACTGAAGCTTTCTTT.

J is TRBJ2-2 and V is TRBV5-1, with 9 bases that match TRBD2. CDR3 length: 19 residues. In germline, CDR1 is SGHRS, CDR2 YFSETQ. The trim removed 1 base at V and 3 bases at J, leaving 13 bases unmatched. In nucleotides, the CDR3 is TGCGCCAGCAGCTTGTTGAGCGGGGGGCAACCTTGGCACACCGGGGAGCTGTTTTTT. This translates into CASSLLSGGQPWHTGELFF.

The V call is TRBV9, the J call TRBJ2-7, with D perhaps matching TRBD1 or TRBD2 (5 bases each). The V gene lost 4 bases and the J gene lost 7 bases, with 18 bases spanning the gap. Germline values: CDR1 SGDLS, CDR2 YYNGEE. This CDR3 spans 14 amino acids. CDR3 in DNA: TGTGCCAGCAGCTCGGGACCTTCCAAATGGGAGCAGTACTTC. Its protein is CASSSGPSKWEQYF.

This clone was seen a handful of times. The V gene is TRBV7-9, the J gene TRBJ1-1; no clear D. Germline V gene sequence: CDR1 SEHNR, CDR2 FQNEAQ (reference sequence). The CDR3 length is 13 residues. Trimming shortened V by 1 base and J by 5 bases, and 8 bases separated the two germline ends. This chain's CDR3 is CASSLGVRTEAFF. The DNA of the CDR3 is TGTGCCAGCAGCTTAGGGGTTCGGACTGAAGCTTTCTTT.